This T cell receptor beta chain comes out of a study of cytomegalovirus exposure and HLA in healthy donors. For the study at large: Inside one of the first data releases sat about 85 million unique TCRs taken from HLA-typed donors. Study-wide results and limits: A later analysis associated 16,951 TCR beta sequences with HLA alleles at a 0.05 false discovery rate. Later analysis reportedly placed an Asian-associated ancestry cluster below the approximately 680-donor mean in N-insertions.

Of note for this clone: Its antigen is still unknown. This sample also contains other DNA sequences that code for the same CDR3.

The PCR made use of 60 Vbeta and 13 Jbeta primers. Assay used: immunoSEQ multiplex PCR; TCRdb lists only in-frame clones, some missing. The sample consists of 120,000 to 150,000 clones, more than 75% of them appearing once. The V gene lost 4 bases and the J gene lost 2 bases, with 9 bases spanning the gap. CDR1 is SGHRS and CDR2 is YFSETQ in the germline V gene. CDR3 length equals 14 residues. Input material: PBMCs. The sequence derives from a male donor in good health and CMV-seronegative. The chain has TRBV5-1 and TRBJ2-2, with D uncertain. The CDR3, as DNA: TGCGCCAGCAGCCCAGGTCTTAACACCGGGGAGCTGTTTTTT. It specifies CASSPGLNTGELFF.